Detailed here is one T cell receptor (beta chain). This specimen comes from a study of blood T cell repertoires in COVID-19. Study-level information: T cells, B-cell-depleted T cells, or PBMCs supplied cDNA or gDNA.

Trimming removed 2 bases from V and 8 bases from J, with 10 bases in between. CDR1 is WSHSY and CDR2 is SAAADI in the germline V gene. This CDR3 has 13 residues. Produced via immunoSEQ multiplex PCR; TCRdb's table is partial and in-frame only. Of 310,000 or so clones listed, around four fifths are singletons. Sequenced: peripheral blood. The sequence came from a woman aged 45-65 years with acute or convalescent COVID-19. The V gene is TRBV10-2, the J gene TRBJ1-5; D is uncertain. The CDR3 coding sequence is TGCGCCAGCAGTGAGAGGCACCGGGAGCCCCAGCATTTT. Its protein is CASSERHREPQHF.